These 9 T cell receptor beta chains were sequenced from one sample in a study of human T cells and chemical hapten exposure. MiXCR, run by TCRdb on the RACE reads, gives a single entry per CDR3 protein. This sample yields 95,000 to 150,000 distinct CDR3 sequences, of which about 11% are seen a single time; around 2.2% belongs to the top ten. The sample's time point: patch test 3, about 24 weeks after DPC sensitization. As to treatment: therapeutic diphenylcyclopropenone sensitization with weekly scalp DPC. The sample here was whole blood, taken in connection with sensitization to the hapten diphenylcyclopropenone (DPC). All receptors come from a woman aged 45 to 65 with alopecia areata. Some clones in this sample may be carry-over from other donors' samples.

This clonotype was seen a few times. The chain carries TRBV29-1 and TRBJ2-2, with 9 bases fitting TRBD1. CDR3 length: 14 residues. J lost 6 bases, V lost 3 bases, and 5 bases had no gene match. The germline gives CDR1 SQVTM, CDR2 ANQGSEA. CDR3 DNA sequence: TGCAGCGTTGAGGGGACAGGGAGCCCCGGGGAGCTGTTTTTT. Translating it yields CSVEGTGSPGELFF.

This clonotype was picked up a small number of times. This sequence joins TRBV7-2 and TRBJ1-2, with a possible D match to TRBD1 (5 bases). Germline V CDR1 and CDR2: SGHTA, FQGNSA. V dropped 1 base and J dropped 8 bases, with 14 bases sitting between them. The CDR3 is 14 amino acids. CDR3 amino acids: CASSLGPRVDGYTF. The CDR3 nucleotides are TGTGCCAGCAGCTTAGGGCCCAGGGTAGACGGCTACACCTTC.

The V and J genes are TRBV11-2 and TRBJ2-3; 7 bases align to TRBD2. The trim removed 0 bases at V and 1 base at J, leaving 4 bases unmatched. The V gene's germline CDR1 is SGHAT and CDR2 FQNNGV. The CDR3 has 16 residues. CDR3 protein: CASSLELSGGTDTQYF. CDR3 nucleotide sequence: TGTGCCAGCAGCTTAGAACTAAGCGGGGGCACAGATACGCAGTATTTT.

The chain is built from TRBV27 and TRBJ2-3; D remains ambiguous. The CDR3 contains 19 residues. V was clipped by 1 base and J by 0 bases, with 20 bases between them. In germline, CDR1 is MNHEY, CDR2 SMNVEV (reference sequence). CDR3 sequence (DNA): TGTGCCAGCAGTTTATTCTTCCGAACACCCCTCACTAGCACAGATACGCAGTATTTT. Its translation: CASSLFFRTPLTSTDTQYF.

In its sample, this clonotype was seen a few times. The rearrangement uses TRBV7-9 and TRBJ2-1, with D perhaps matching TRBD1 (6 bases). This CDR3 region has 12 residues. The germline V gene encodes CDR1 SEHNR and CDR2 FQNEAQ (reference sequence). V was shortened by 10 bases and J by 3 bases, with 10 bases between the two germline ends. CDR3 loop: CAKADSYNEQFF. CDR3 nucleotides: TGTGCCAAGGCGGACAGCTACAATGAGCAGTTCTTC.

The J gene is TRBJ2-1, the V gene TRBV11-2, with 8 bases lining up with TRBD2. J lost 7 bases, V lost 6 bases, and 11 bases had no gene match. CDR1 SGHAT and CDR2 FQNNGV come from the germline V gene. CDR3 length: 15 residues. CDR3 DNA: TGTGCCAGCAGTCGACCCGGGACTAGGTCAAATGAGCAGTTCTTC. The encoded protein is CASSRPGTRSNEQFF.

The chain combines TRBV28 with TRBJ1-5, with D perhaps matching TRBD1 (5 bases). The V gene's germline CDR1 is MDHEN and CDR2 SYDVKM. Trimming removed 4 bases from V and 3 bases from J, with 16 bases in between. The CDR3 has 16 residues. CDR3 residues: CASSWGGVLPNQPQHF. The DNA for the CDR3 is TGTGCCAGCAGTTGGGGGGGGGTACTTCCCAATCAGCCCCAGCATTTT.

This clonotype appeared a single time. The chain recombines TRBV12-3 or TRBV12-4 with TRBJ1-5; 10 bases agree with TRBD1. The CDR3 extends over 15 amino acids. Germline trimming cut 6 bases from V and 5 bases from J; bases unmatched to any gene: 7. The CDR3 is CASSPPGTGDQPQHF. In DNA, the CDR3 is TGTGCCAGCAGCCCGCCCGGGACAGGGGATCAGCCCCAGCATTTT.

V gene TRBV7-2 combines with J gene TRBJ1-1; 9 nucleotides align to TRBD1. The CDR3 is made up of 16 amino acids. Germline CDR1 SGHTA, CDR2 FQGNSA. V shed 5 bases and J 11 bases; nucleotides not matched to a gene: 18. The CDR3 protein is CASSRLLGGQGLKAFF. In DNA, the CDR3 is TGTGCCAGCAGCCGCCTACTCGGTGGACAGGGGTTAAAGGCTTTCTTT.